This T cell receptor beta chain was observed in a study of blood T cell repertoires in COVID-19. In the authors' workflow: For nucleated cells, counts were estimated from reference gene primer amplification. Profiling relied on immunoSEQ multiplex PCR, and the TCRdb table lists in-frame clones only, not all of them. D and trimming were read from the DNA, whereas the V and J calls and clone size are those reported in that table. The sample lists 15,000 to 20,000 clones; 70% to 90% were seen once. Material: peripheral blood. This sequence was found in a human donor in a cohort sampled during active COVID-19.

CDR3 DNA: TGTGCCAGCAGTTCCGGACAGGTGGATTCACCCCTCCACTTT. Encoded protein: CASSSGQVDSPLHF. The chain links TRBV28 to TRBJ1-6, with 7 bases that match TRBD1. The germline V gene encodes CDR1 MDHEN and CDR2 SYDVKM. The CDR3 consists of 14 residues. J lost 8 bases, V lost 4 bases, and 5 bases had no gene match. The variable domain in full, with the rest retrieved from reference TRBV28 and TRBJ1-6, is DVKVTQSSRYLVKRTGEKVFLECVQDMDHENMFWYRQDPGLGLRLIYFSYDVKMKEKGDIPEGYSVSREKKERFSLILESASTNQTSMYLCASSSGQVDSPLHFGNGTRLTVT.